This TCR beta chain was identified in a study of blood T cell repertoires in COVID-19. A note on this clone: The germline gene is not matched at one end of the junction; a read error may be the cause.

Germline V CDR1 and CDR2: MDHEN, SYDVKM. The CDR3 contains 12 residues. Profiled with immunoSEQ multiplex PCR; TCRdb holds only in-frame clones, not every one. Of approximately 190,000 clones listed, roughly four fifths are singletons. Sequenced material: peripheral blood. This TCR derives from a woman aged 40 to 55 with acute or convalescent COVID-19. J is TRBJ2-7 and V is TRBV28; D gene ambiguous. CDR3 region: CASSLEFYDQYF. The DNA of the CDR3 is TGTGCCAGCAGTTTAGAATTCTACGATCAGTACTTC.